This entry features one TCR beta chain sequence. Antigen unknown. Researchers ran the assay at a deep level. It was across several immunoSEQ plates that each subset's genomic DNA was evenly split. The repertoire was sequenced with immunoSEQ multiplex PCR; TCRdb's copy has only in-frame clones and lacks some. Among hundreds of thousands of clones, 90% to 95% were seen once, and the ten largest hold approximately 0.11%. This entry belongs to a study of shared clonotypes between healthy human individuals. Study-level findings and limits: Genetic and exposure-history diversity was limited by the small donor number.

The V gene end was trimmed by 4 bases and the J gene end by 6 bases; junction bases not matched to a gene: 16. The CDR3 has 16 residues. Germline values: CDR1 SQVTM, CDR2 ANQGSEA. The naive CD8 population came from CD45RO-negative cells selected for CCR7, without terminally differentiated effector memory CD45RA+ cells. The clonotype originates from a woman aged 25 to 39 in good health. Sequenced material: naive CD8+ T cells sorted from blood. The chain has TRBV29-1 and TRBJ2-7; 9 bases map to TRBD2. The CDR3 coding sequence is TGCAGCGTTGTGGCTGGGGATTTAGCGGGAGTCGGCGAGCAGTACTTC. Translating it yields CSVVAGDLAGVGEQYF.